This T cell receptor beta chain was captured by sequencing in a study of blood T cell repertoires in COVID-19. Study-level background: T cells, B-cell-depleted T cells, or PBMCs supplied cDNA or gDNA.

Trimming took 6 bases from V and 5 from J; bases not matched to a gene: 7. Per germline, CDR1 MDHEN and CDR2 SYDVKM. This CDR3 has 14 residues. Data came from immunoSEQ multiplex PCR; TCRdb stores just in-frame clones and leaves some out. The sample holds about 180,000 clones; less than 90% are singletons and the top ten take roughly 7%. This clone showed up just once. The study counted Cohort 3 donors as recovered given two negative PCRs, clearance, or symptom resolution. The J gene is TRBJ1-1, the V gene TRBV28; 9 bases fit TRBD1. Specimen: PBMCs or T cells enriched from blood (not recorded which). The source is a woman aged 45 to 65 who had recovered from COVID-19. The CDR3: CASRWDRVGTEAFF. The CDR3 DNA reads as TGTGCCAGCAGGTGGGACAGGGTTGGGACTGAAGCTTTCTTT.